This TCR beta chain was obtained from a study of T-cell memory formation after mild COVID-19. The length of the CDR3 is 16 residues. Germline values: CDR1 SEHNR, CDR2 FQNEAQ (reference sequence). The ends were cut back, 5 bases at V and 1 base at J, with 15 bases in the middle. Turning to this clonotype: No antigen is known for it.

Study findings and constraints: Pre-infection memory held some responding clones, suggesting pre-existing cross-reactive T cells responded. Balance between CD4 and CD8 was seen in clones contracting day 15 to 85, and a CD4+ lean was seen in later expanders.

TCRdb reprocessed the 5' RACE reads via MiXCR and lists one record per CDR3 protein. The sample includes about 290,000 distinct CDR3 sequences, around 17% of them seen just once. The sequenced sample consisted of PBMCs or a T cell subset sorted from them (not recorded which). This TCR was recovered from a man aged 18 to 30 who had mild COVID-19 (a few samples of this study predate the infection). Cell type and time point are not known. The chain links TRBV7-9 to TRBJ1-3; D call uncertain. CDR3 loop: CASSPGPVGSGNTIYF. In DNA form, the CDR3 reads TGTGCCAGCAGCCCAGGACCGGTTGGATCTGGAAACACCATATATTTT.